What follows is one T cell receptor (beta chain) and its context. Its antigen is currently unknown. V lost 5 bases and J 10 bases, leaving 15 bases between the germline ends. In germline, CDR1 is SGHVS, CDR2 FNYEAQ. The CDR3 totals 14 residues. This sample stems from a study of cytomegalovirus exposure and HLA in healthy donors. Overall study findings and caveats: Analysis performed later showed TCR beta chains linked to HLA being more clonally expanded than equally common others. In a later analysis, across HLA loci, associated TCR counts were highest for DRB1, lowest for HLA-C. The investigators catalogued 160 or so TCR beta chains as cytomegalovirus-associated. Productive rates of about 90% or about 30% were seen for most TCR beta V segments in an earlier analysis.

PCR involved 60 Vbeta and 13 Jbeta primers. Only in-frame clones appear in the TCRdb table, and some are missing; sequencing was by immunoSEQ multiplex PCR. The sample has about 120,000 clones, about 73% seen once; the top ten hold roughly 3.1%. This chain links TRBV7-6 with TRBJ1-6, with a weak D call TRBD1 (5 bases). This receptor was taken from a woman aged 25-40 years in good health and CMV-seropositive. Sequences were obtained from PBMCs. The CDR3 DNA reads as TGTGCCAGCAGCAGAGACCGAAGGGGATCACCCCTCCACTTT. This encodes CASSRDRRGSPLHF. Using reference TRBV7-6 and TRBJ1-6 for the parts outside the CDR3, the full variable domain is GAGVSQSPRYKVTKRGQDVALRCDPISGHVSLYWYRQALGQGPEFLTYFNYEAQQDKSGLPNDRFSAERPEGSISTLTIQRTEQRDSAMYRCASSRDRRGSPLHFGNGTRLTVT.